Here is one T cell receptor beta chain with its context. cDNA libraries for TCR beta contained unique molecular identifiers. TCRdb used MiXCR to reprocess the PCR reads, holding one entry per CDR3 protein. The sample shows 750,000 to 950,000 distinct CDR3 sequences, about 45% of them seen only once. The data originate from a study of post-analysis software for immune sequencing data. This TCR was sampled from a girl between 10 and 17 years old with multiple sclerosis. Sequenced: blood.

The CDR3 is CASSRSGGRKPSTDTQYF. CDR3 sequence (DNA): TGTGCCAGCAGCCGCTCGGGCGGGAGGAAACCTAGCACAGATACGCAGTATTTT. The chain recombines TRBV4-2 with TRBJ2-3; 8 positions match TRBD2. CDR1 is LGHNA, CDR2 YNFKEQ, per germline. The CDR3 is 18 amino acids. V lost 4 bases, J lost 0 bases, and 12 bases stayed unmatched.